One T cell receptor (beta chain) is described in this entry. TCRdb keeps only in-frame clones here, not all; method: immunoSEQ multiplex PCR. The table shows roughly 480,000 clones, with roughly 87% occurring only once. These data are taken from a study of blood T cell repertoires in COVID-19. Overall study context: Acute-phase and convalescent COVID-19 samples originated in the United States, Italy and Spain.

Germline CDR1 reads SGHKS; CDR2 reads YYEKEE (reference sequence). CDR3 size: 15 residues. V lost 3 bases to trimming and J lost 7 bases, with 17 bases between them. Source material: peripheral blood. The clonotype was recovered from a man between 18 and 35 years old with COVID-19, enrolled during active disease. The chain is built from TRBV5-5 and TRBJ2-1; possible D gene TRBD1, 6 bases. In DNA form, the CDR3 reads TGTGCCAGCAGCTACGGACAGCTACCAGGAAATGAGCAGTTCTTC. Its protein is CASSYGQLPGNEQFF.